The rows below give T cell receptor beta chains drawn from one sample of a study of early stage breast cancer tumors. Assay used: immunoSEQ multiplex PCR; TCRdb lists only in-frame clones, some missing. Of about 46,000 clones listed, around four fifths are singletons. The sequencing input was blood. Source of these receptors: a person aged 40 to 49 with breast cancer. Both conserved end residues are part of each CDR3. Fields, in order: CDR3 length, J gene, D gene, V gene, clone size, CDR3 protein, CDR3 DNA. A D gene is named only where the DNA matches it firmly. For some rows the clone size is stated as once, few or many, or as a class when expanded; others skip it.

cdr3_length: 17; j_call: TRBJ2-3; d_call: TRBD2; v_call: TRBV7-6; clone_size: NA; cdr3_aa: CASSLDPSGGDEDTQYF; cdr3_nt: TGTGCCAGCAGCTTAGACCCCTCGGGGGGAGATGAAGATACGCAGTATTTT
cdr3_length: 15; j_call: TRBJ2-7; d_call: NA; v_call: TRBV27; clone_size: few; cdr3_aa: CASSSSPGGDYEQYF; cdr3_nt: TGTGCCAGCAGTTCCTCCCCGGGGGGCGACTACGAGCAGTACTTC
cdr3_length: 15; j_call: TRBJ1-2; d_call: NA; v_call: TRBV19; clone_size: NA; cdr3_aa: CASTASGPKNYGYTF; cdr3_nt: TGTGCCAGTACCGCTTCCGGGCCCAAGAACTATGGCTACACCTTC
cdr3_length: 16; j_call: TRBJ2-7; d_call: TRBD2; v_call: TRBV4-2; clone_size: NA; cdr3_aa: CASSQTGLAAVYEQYF; cdr3_nt: TGTGCCAGCAGCCAAACGGGACTAGCGGCGGTGTACGAGCAGTACTTC
cdr3_length: 15; j_call: TRBJ2-7; d_call: TRBD2; v_call: TRBV18; clone_size: NA; cdr3_aa: CASSPPSGKGYEQYF; cdr3_nt: TGTGCCAGCTCACCACCCAGCGGGAAGGGGTACGAGCAGTACTTC
cdr3_length: 15; j_call: TRBJ2-5; d_call: NA; v_call: TRBV30; clone_size: NA; cdr3_aa: CAWSLSMGPQETQYF; cdr3_nt: TGTGCCTGGAGTCTTTCTATGGGACCCCAAGAGACCCAGTACTTC
cdr3_length: 18; j_call: TRBJ2-1; d_call: TRBD2; v_call: TRBV4-1; clone_size: NA; cdr3_aa: CASSQWGHAAGGRNEQFF; cdr3_nt: TGCGCCAGCAGCCAGTGGGGCCACGCAGCGGGAGGGCGAAATGAGCAGTTCTTC
cdr3_length: 15; j_call: TRBJ2-1; d_call: TRBD2; v_call: TRBV6-4; clone_size: NA; cdr3_aa: CASSEASGTHNEQFF; cdr3_nt: TGTGCCAGCAGTGAGGCTAGCGGGACCCACAATGAGCAGTTCTTC
cdr3_length: 15; j_call: TRBJ2-2; d_call: TRBD2; v_call: TRBV7-3; clone_size: NA; cdr3_aa: CASSQTSGVTGELFF; cdr3_nt: TGTGCCAGCAGCCAGACTAGCGGGGTCACCGGGGAGCTGTTTTTT
cdr3_length: 16; j_call: TRBJ2-3; d_call: TRBD2; v_call: TRBV5-4; clone_size: NA; cdr3_aa: CASSTSGGRSTDTQYF; cdr3_nt: TGTGCCAGCAGCACTTCCGGCGGGAGAAGCACAGATACGCAGTATTTT
cdr3_length: 17; j_call: TRBJ2-7; d_call: TRBD2; v_call: TRBV7-2; clone_size: NA; cdr3_aa: CASSAGSGRSLSYEQYF; cdr3_nt: TGTGCCAGCAGCGCTGGTAGCGGGAGGTCCTTGTCCTACGAGCAGTACTTC
cdr3_length: 11; j_call: TRBJ2-5; d_call: NA; v_call: TRBV25-1; clone_size: NA; cdr3_aa: CASTAWETQYF; cdr3_nt: TGTGCCAGCACCGCTTGGGAGACCCAGTACTTC
cdr3_length: 14; j_call: TRBJ2-7; d_call: NA; v_call: TRBV6-5; clone_size: few; cdr3_aa: CASSYSAKPYEQYF; cdr3_nt: TGTGCCAGCAGTTACTCCGCTAAGCCCTACGAGCAGTACTTC
cdr3_length: 15; j_call: TRBJ2-3; d_call: TRBD1; v_call: TRBV9; clone_size: NA; cdr3_aa: CASSATGGVTDTQYF; cdr3_nt: TGTGCCAGCAGCGCTACAGGGGGCGTCACAGATACGCAGTATTTT
cdr3_length: 14; j_call: TRBJ2-7; d_call: NA; v_call: TRBV7-2; clone_size: NA; cdr3_aa: CASSTYTGSYEQYF; cdr3_nt: TGTGCCAGCAGCACTTATACAGGGTCCTACGAGCAGTACTTC
cdr3_length: 13; j_call: TRBJ2-1; d_call: NA; v_call: TRBV19; clone_size: NA; cdr3_aa: CASTTSSYNEQFF; cdr3_nt: TGTGCCAGTACAACGAGCTCCTACAATGAGCAGTTCTTC
cdr3_length: 12; j_call: TRBJ2-7; d_call: NA; v_call: TRBV18; clone_size: NA; cdr3_aa: CASSPSSYEQYF; cdr3_nt: TGTGCCAGCTCACCCTCCTCCTACGAGCAGTACTTC
cdr3_length: 16; j_call: TRBJ2-1; d_call: TRBD2; v_call: TRBV9; clone_size: NA; cdr3_aa: CASSGPRSGGYNEQFF; cdr3_nt: TGTGCCAGCAGCGGACCTAGAAGCGGGGGGTACAATGAGCAGTTCTTC
cdr3_length: 14; j_call: TRBJ2-7; d_call: NA; v_call: TRBV18; clone_size: NA; cdr3_aa: CASSPRKGGDEQYF; cdr3_nt: TGTGCCAGCTCACCGCGAAAGGGGGGGGACGAGCAGTACTTC
cdr3_length: 15; j_call: TRBJ1-2; d_call: NA; v_call: TRBV14; clone_size: NA; cdr3_aa: CASSQGREGHYGYTF; cdr3_nt: TGTGCCAGCAGCCAAGGCAGGGAGGGTCACTATGGCTACACCTTC
cdr3_length: 15; j_call: TRBJ1-5; d_call: NA; v_call: TRBV7-2; clone_size: NA; cdr3_aa: CASSLVQGLNQPQHF; cdr3_nt: TGTGCCAGCAGCTTAGTACAGGGCCTCAATCAGCCCCAGCATTTT
cdr3_length: 16; j_call: TRBJ2-1; d_call: TRBD2; v_call: TRBV9; clone_size: NA; cdr3_aa: CASSPRTSGSLSEQFF; cdr3_nt: TGTGCCAGCAGCCCTCGGACTAGCGGGAGTTTGAGTGAGCAGTTCTTC
cdr3_length: 14; j_call: TRBJ2-5; d_call: NA; v_call: TRBV7-2; clone_size: NA; cdr3_aa: CASSLYRDQETQYF; cdr3_nt: TGTGCCAGCAGCTTGTATAGGGACCAAGAGACCCAGTACTTC
cdr3_length: 14; j_call: TRBJ1-1; d_call: NA; v_call: TRBV19; clone_size: NA; cdr3_aa: CASSMGLVWTEAFF; cdr3_nt: TGTGCCAGTAGTATGGGGCTGGTTTGGACTGAAGCTTTCTTT
cdr3_length: 11; j_call: TRBJ2-7; d_call: NA; v_call: TRBV30; clone_size: NA; cdr3_aa: CAWRGGVLWYF; cdr3_nt: TGTGCCTGGAGGGGAGGTGTTTTATGGTACTTC
cdr3_length: 15; j_call: TRBJ1-5; d_call: NA; v_call: TRBV30; clone_size: once; cdr3_aa: CAWSGAAYSNQPQHF; cdr3_nt: TGTGCCTGGAGTGGGGCCGCCTATAGCAATCAGCCCCAGCATTTT
cdr3_length: 17; j_call: TRBJ2-1; d_call: TRBD2; v_call: TRBV7-9; clone_size: NA; cdr3_aa: CASSWAPGLAGVHEQFF; cdr3_nt: TGTGCCAGCAGCTGGGCCCCGGGACTAGCGGGAGTACATGAGCAGTTCTTC
cdr3_length: 16; j_call: TRBJ2-7; d_call: TRBD2; v_call: TRBV7-9; clone_size: NA; cdr3_aa: CASSLGSGTSGSGQYF; cdr3_nt: TGTGCCAGCAGCTTAGGTTCTGGGACTAGCGGGAGTGGGCAGTACTTC
cdr3_length: 15; j_call: TRBJ2-1; d_call: NA; v_call: TRBV29-1; clone_size: NA; cdr3_aa: CSVETPRSLYNEQFF; cdr3_nt: TGCAGCGTTGAGACCCCTAGGAGTCTCTACAATGAGCAGTTCTTC
cdr3_length: 14; j_call: TRBJ2-2; d_call: NA; v_call: TRBV30; clone_size: NA; cdr3_aa: CAWTGPQSPGELFF; cdr3_nt: TGTGCCTGGACGGGACCGCAGAGTCCCGGGGAGCTGTTTTTT
cdr3_length: 14; j_call: TRBJ2-5; d_call: TRBD2; v_call: TRBV5-4; clone_size: NA; cdr3_aa: CASSFETSGKAQYF; cdr3_nt: TGTGCCAGCAGCTTTGAAACTAGCGGGAAGGCCCAGTACTTC
cdr3_length: 14; j_call: TRBJ2-3; d_call: NA; v_call: TRBV30; clone_size: NA; cdr3_aa: CAWSRLGFTDTQYF; cdr3_nt: TGTGCCTGGAGCCGGCTAGGTTTCACAGATACGCAGTATTTT
cdr3_length: 14; j_call: TRBJ2-4; d_call: NA; v_call: TRBV18; clone_size: NA; cdr3_aa: CASSPRGVENIQYF; cdr3_nt: TGTGCCAGCTCACCTCGTGGTGTCGAAAACATTCAGTACTTC
cdr3_length: 14; j_call: TRBJ2-5; d_call: NA; v_call: TRBV15; clone_size: NA; cdr3_aa: CATSTRTAGSAQYF; cdr3_nt: TGTGCCACCAGCACTCGGACGGCCGGATCGGCCCAGTACTTC
cdr3_length: 17; j_call: TRBJ2-6; d_call: TRBD1; v_call: TRBV30; clone_size: NA; cdr3_aa: CAWSSGQGAGGANVLTF; cdr3_nt: TGTGCCTGGAGTTCTGGACAGGGGGCTGGTGGGGCCAACGTCCTGACTTTC
cdr3_length: 15; j_call: TRBJ2-7; d_call: TRBD1; v_call: TRBV6-5; clone_size: NA; cdr3_aa: CASSSPGQGSYEQYF; cdr3_nt: TGTGCCAGCAGTTCCCCGGGACAGGGGTCCTACGAGCAGTACTTC
cdr3_length: 14; j_call: TRBJ1-2; d_call: NA; v_call: TRBV2; clone_size: NA; cdr3_aa: CASSGNSLNYGYTF; cdr3_nt: TGTGCCAGCAGTGGTAACAGCCTGAACTATGGCTACACCTTC
cdr3_length: 19; j_call: TRBJ2-3; d_call: TRBD2; v_call: TRBV19; clone_size: NA; cdr3_aa: CARRTSVSGVAGQTEAQYF; cdr3_nt: TGTGCCAGACGGACTAGCGTGTCCGGGGTAGCGGGACAAACGGAGGCGCAGTATTTT
cdr3_length: 14; j_call: TRBJ2-5; d_call: NA; v_call: TRBV12-5; clone_size: NA; cdr3_aa: CASGLGIAGETQYF; cdr3_nt: TGTGCTAGTGGTTTGGGTATCGCGGGAGAGACCCAGTACTTC
cdr3_length: 14; j_call: TRBJ2-4; d_call: NA; v_call: TRBV30; clone_size: NA; cdr3_aa: CAWSAVRGKNIQYF; cdr3_nt: TGTGCCTGGAGTGCTGTGCGGGGTAAAAACATTCAGTACTTC
cdr3_length: 17; j_call: TRBJ2-7; d_call: TRBD1; v_call: TRBV30; clone_size: NA; cdr3_aa: CAWSPPDRGRPSYEQYF; cdr3_nt: TGTGCCTGGAGTCCACCGGACAGGGGGCGACCCTCCTACGAGCAGTACTTC
cdr3_length: 15; j_call: TRBJ1-5; d_call: NA; v_call: TRBV2; clone_size: NA; cdr3_aa: CASKGLMVGNQPQHF; cdr3_nt: TGTGCCAGCAAGGGGTTGATGGTCGGCAATCAGCCCCAGCATTTT